This T cell receptor (beta chain) was captured by sequencing in a study of regulatory T cells in long-lasting Graves disease. Assembly of TCR beta libraries relied on iRepertoire HTBI primers together with Arm-PCR of CDR3 regions. Each CDR3 protein is one row after TCRdb ran MiXCR on the multiplex PCR reads. The table records more than 300,000 distinct CDR3 sequences, around 15% of them present only once. Time point: newly diagnosed GD, antithyroid drugs for less than 3 months. PBMC RNA was the source of the TCR library. Many counts were recorded for this clonotype. Its antigen is unknown. Findings and caveats of the study: TCR diversity was lower in persistent Graves' patients (versus newly diagnosed ones). TRBV28 was favored in persistent disease, as were TRBJ1-2 and TRBJ2-5.

The CDR3 sequence is 16 residues long. Trimming shortened V by 4 bases and J by 0 bases, and 15 bases separated the two germline ends. Germline CDR1 reads SEHNR; CDR2 reads FQNEAQ (reference sequence). This sequence joins TRBV7-9 and TRBJ1-2; D unclear. The receptor comes from a female donor with Graves disease. The sequences come from peripheral blood mononuclear cells (PBMCs), collected at new diagnosis, from a patient treated with antithyroid drugs. The CDR3 DNA reads as TGTGCCAGCAGCTCGGCTATTAGGGCTACTAACTATGGCTACACCTTC. It is translated as CASSSAIRATNYGYTF.